The following is a T cell receptor beta chain sequence with its context. Here immunoSEQ multiplex PCR was the method, and the copy in TCRdb shows in-frame clones only, minus some. The sample includes approximately 110,000 clones, around 90% of them seen just once. V lost 6 bases, J lost 13 bases, and 13 bases lay in between. CDR3 length: 12 amino acids. Germline V gene sequence: CDR1 SGHTA, CDR2 FQGNSA. This sample is part of a study of blood T cell repertoires in COVID-19. The chain has TRBV7-2 and TRBJ1-6; D gene unclear. This receptor was taken from a woman aged 45-65 years with acute or convalescent COVID-19. The sample consisted of peripheral blood. CDR3: CASSPIGGPLHF. The CDR3 DNA follows: TGTGCCAGCAGTCCAATTGGAGGGCCCCTCCACTTT.